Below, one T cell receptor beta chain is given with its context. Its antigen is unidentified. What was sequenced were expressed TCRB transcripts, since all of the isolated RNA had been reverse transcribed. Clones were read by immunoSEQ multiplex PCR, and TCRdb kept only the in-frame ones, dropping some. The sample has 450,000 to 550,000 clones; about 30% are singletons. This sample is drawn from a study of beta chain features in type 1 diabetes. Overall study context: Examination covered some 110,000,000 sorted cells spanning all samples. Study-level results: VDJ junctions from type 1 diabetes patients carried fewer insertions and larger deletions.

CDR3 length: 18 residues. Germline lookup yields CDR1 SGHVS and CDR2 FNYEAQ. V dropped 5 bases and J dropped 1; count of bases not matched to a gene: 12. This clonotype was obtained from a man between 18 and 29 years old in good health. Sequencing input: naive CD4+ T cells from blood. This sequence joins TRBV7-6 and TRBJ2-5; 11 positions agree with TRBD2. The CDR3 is CASSQRVLAGGSQETQYF. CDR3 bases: TGTGCCAGCAGCCAAAGGGTTCTAGCGGGAGGATCCCAAGAGACCCAGTACTTC.